This TCR beta chain originates from a study of metastatic and nonmetastatic thyroid tumors (dated by TCRdb to between 2020 and 2021). Turning to the overall study: Repertoires were compared across peripheral blood and tumor or nodule tissue samples from malignant and benign thyroid patients. The research as a whole found: In both blood and tumor samples, TCR beta diversity was reported to be significantly higher in malignant tumors than in benign nodules.

The library was built by means of PCR. TCRdb records Illumina HiSeq 4000 as the sequencer. High-throughput sequencing was used to profile the CDR3 region of the TCR beta-chain in every patient. The source study handled its data this way. The researchers built a classifier to tell apart papillary thyroid cancer patients with distant metastasis, based on CDR3 differences among clinicopathological groups. The Shannon index was used to measure repertoire diversity, and the Morisita-Horn index was used to measure how similar tumor and blood repertoires were. TCRdb reprocessing: public reads trimmed at Q25 with fastp, clones called with MiXCR, in-frame beta chains kept. For this entry, the V and J calls and clone size follow TCRdb and not the study's own pipeline. The table for this sample lists some 35,000 clones; about 30% of them were counted only once. The ten largest clones take up approximately 10% of the sample.

About this clone itself: It has no known antigen specificity. One end of the junction varies from germline; a read error may be responsible.

Based on the germline V gene, the CDR1 and CDR2 sequences are SGHRS and YFSETQ. The CDR3 measures 15 amino acids from cysteine to phenylalanine. The sequence is cut down to CDR3 DNA, 45 bases in frame from base 1. No patient had received any treatment before thyroid surgery. The study retrospectively analysed patient clinical samples collected from about 2012 to 2019 using T-cell receptor beta sequencing. Input material: blood. The sequence came from a male donor with papillary thyroid cancer or a benign thyroid nodule (not recorded which). Some clones in this sample may be carry-over from other donors' samples. Recombination joined TRBV5-1 with TRBJ2-7, and TRBD2 may be the D gene, going by 6 matching bases. The DNA sequence follows: TGCGCCAGCATCGCCCCTCCCGCGGGAACCTACGAGCATTACTTC. Its product reads: CASIAPPAGTYEHYF.